The 32 T cell receptor beta chains given below trace back to one sample, sequenced in a study of regulatory T cells in long-lasting Graves disease. Libraries of TCR beta came from iRepertoire HTBI primers plus Arm-PCR of CDR3 regions. Using its own MiXCR run on the multiplex PCR reads, TCRdb lists one record per CDR3 protein. The repertoire consists of a few hundred thousand distinct CDR3 sequences, with about 15% occurring once and the leading ten covering about 23%. As to time point: newly diagnosed GD, antithyroid drugs for less than 3 months. Extracted PBMC RNA gave rise to the TCR library. These data also formed part of another study, on T cells in Graves' hyperthyroidism and ophthalmopathy.

The sample consisted of peripheral blood mononuclear cells (PBMCs), taken at new diagnosis, from a patient treated with antithyroid drugs. The receptors originated from a woman under 30 with Graves disease.

This clonotype was observed many times. The rearrangement links TRBV7-3 to TRBJ2-3, with a possible D match to TRBD2 (6 bases). V was shortened by 2 bases and J by 2 bases, with 8 bases between the two germline ends. CDR1 SGHTA and CDR2 FQGTGA come from the germline V gene. The CDR3 totals 14 residues. CDR3 DNA: TGTGCCAGCAGCTTAGCGGGAAACACAGATACGCAGTATTTT. This codes for CASSLAGNTDTQYF.

The genes are TRBV12-3 or TRBV12-4 and TRBJ2-2, with 13 bases fitting TRBD2. Trimming took 5 bases from V and 6 from J; bases not matched to a gene: 9. The CDR3 extends over 17 amino acids. CDR3 sequence (DNA): TGTGCCAGCAGTCGCCGGGGACTAGCGGGAAGGTCCGGGGAGCTGTTTTTT. Encoded protein: CASSRRGLAGRSGELFF.

The chain has TRBV4-3 and TRBJ1-3; the D is unclear. V gave up 4 bases and J gave up 4 bases, with 8 bases separating them. The CDR3 has 13 amino acids. CDR1 is LGHNA, CDR2 YSLEER, per germline. CDR3 sequence reads: CASSLGLGNTIYF. The CDR3 bases are TGCGCCAGCAGCCTTGGGTTGGGAAACACCATATATTTT.

This clonotype was detected many times. This chain connects TRBV20-1 to TRBJ2-7, with D hard to call. CDR1 and CDR2 (germline): DFQATT, SNEGSKA (reference sequence). CDR3 length equals 12 residues. V lost 3 bases, J lost 0 bases, and 6 bases lay in between. The CDR3 sequence: CSARGISYEQYF. CDR3 sequence (DNA): TGCAGTGCTAGGGGCATCTCCTACGAGCAGTACTTC.

This clonotype has a count of ten or more. The rearrangement uses TRBV29-1 and TRBJ2-7, with D possibly TRBD2 on 5 matching bases. Trimming took 7 bases from V and 0 from J, leaving 10 bases between them. CDR3 length: 12 amino acids. Germline CDR1 reads SQVTM; CDR2 reads ANQGSEA. CDR3 in amino acids: CSAEGASYEQYF. CDR3 sequence (DNA): TGCAGCGCCGAGGGTGCCTCCTACGAGCAGTACTTC.

This clonotype showed up many times. For the CDR3, the DNA is TGTGCCAGCAGGGGGGCAGGGGCGGGGAACGAGCAGTACTTC. Its protein product is CASRGAGAGNEQYF. V and J are TRBV12-3 or TRBV12-4 and TRBJ2-7; D assignment may be TRBD1 or TRBD2 (6 bases each). V dropped 6 bases and J dropped 5 bases, with 17 bases sitting between them. This CDR3 region has 14 residues.

This clonotype occurred a few times. The chain has TRBV5-4 and TRBJ1-1, with D maybe TRBD1 (6 bases). Per germline, CDR1 SGHNT and CDR2 YYREEE (reference sequence). This CDR3 contains 14 residues. V was trimmed by 2 bases and J by 1 base, leaving 9 bases between them. In DNA form, the CDR3 reads TGTGCCAGCAGCTTCGGACAGCAGAACACTGAAGCTTTCTTT. This translates into CASSFGQQNTEAFF. Combining the CDR3 with reference TRBV5-4 and TRBJ1-1 gives the whole variable domain ETGVTQSPTHLIKTRGQQVTLRCSSQSGHNTVSWYQQALGQGPQFIFQYYREEENGRGNFPPRFSGLQFPNYSSELNVNALELDDSALYLCASSFGQQNTEAFFGQGTRLTVV.

Ten or more counts support this clonotype. The chain has TRBV5-5 and TRBJ2-7; unclear D gene. V was cut by 2 bases and J by 0 bases, with 9 bases left in between. This CDR3 spans 14 amino acids. CDR1 SGHKS and CDR2 YYEKEE come from the germline V gene (reference sequence). CDR3 residues: CASSFDLPSYEQYF. In nucleotides, the CDR3 is TGTGCCAGCAGCTTTGACCTTCCCTCCTACGAGCAGTACTTC.

The chain is built from TRBV28 and TRBJ2-5, with TRBD1 matching 9 bases. In germline, CDR1 is MDHEN, CDR2 SYDVKM. Trimming at V came to 2 bases and at J to 6 bases, leaving 4 bases not matched to a gene. The CDR3 contains 14 residues. CDR3 DNA: TGTGCCAGCAGTTTAAGGACAGGGGTAAAGACCCAGTACTTC. Protein: CASSLRTGVKTQYF.

Worth noting for this clonotype: This may be a read error: a much more frequent sequence differs by one nucleotide. The V call is TRBV3-1, the J call TRBJ2-2, with D possibly matching TRBD2 (5 bases). Germline assignment: CDR1 LGHDT and CDR2 YNNKEL (reference sequence). CDR3 length equals 15 residues. The CDR3 DNA reads TGTGCCAGCAGCCAAGCCCTGGGTTTCACCGGGGAGCCGTTTTTT. Its translation: CASSQALGFTGEPFF.

This clonotype was seen repeatedly, ten times or more. The genes are TRBV5-1 and TRBJ2-1; possible D gene TRBD2, 6 bases. Germline CDR1 is SGHRS and CDR2 is YFSETQ. Trimming pared 2 bases from V and 3 bases from J, leaving 15 bases between. The CDR3 covers 16 residues. The DNA for the CDR3 is TGCGCCAGCAGCTTCGGAGCTAGCGCTAACTACAATGAGCAGTTCTTC. Translating gives CASSFGASANYNEQFF.

This clonotype appeared many times. V is TRBV28 and J is TRBJ2-1, with 11 bases aligning to TRBD2. CDR3 length: 15 residues. V shed 8 bases and J 6 bases; nucleotides not matched to a gene: 9. Germline V gene sequence: CDR1 MDHEN, CDR2 SYDVKM. The CDR3 sequence is CASPDGLAGSNEQFF. In nucleotides, the CDR3 is TGTGCCAGCCCCGATGGACTAGCGGGCTCCAATGAGCAGTTCTTC.

The V and J genes are TRBV7-9 and TRBJ2-1; either TRBD1 or TRBD2 may fit D (5 bases each). Germline V lookup: CDR1 SEHNR, CDR2 FQNEAQ (reference sequence). Between the trimmed V and J ends, which lost 6 bases and 10 bases, there was a span of 16 bases. CDR3 length: 13 amino acids. The CDR3 protein is CASSSLGVREQFF. Written as DNA, the CDR3 is TGTGCCAGCAGTTCGCTGGGGGTTCGGGAGCAGTTCTTC.

The genes are TRBV7-8 and TRBJ2-5; tentatively, D is TRBD2 (6 bases). The V end was cut by 1 base, the J end by 5 bases, with 17 bases between. The CDR3 is made up of 16 amino acids. Germline V lookup: CDR1 SGHVS, CDR2 FQNEAQ. CDR3 sequence (DNA): TGTGCCAGCAGCTTAGTGGCGGGGTATGGGGGTGAGACCCAGTACTTC. Its protein product is CASSLVAGYGGETQYF.

A note on this clonotype: A single base separates this from a much larger clone, so it may be a read error. The V and J genes are TRBV2 and TRBJ1-1; 7 nucleotides align to TRBD1. CDR1 SNHLY and CDR2 FYNNEI come from the germline V gene. The junction had 1 base not matched to a gene; V was cut back by 6 bases and J by 0 bases. The CDR3 runs 13 residues. CDR3 residues: CASRGQMNTEAFF. CDR3 sequence (DNA): TGTGCCAGCAGGGGACAGATGAACACTGAAGCTTTCTTT.

There are a few counts of this clonotype. The rearrangement uses TRBV7-9 and TRBJ2-1; 10 bases are a match to TRBD2. Germline CDR1 is SEHNR and CDR2 is FQNEAQ (reference sequence). The V gene end was trimmed by 8 bases and the J gene end by 7 bases; junction bases not matched to a gene: 8. The CDR3 is made up of 14 amino acids. The CDR3 reads CASPLAGVGNEQFF. The CDR3 DNA sequence: TGTGCCAGCCCCCTAGCGGGAGTGGGGAATGAGCAGTTCTTC.

This clonotype has at least ten counts. The chain links TRBV3-1 to TRBJ1-1; D remains ambiguous. The V gene lost 4 bases and the J gene lost 5 bases, with 14 bases spanning the gap. The CDR3 totals 14 residues. CDR1 and CDR2 from the germline V gene are LGHDT and YNNKEL (reference sequence). The CDR3 bases are TGTGCCAGCAGCCTTGGTGGGCGGGGTACTGAAGCTTTCTTT. Amino acids: CASSLGGRGTEAFF.

This clonotype was found a few times. The gene calls are TRBV6-1 and TRBJ2-1, with TRBD1 as a possible D gene (5 bases). Germline V gives CDR1 MNHNS, CDR2 SASEGT. The V end was cut by 3 bases, the J end by 3 bases, with 9 bases between. This CDR3 region has 14 residues. The chain's CDR3 is CASSDGRDYNEQFF. CDR3 in DNA: TGTGCCAGCAGTGACGGCAGGGACTACAATGAGCAGTTCTTC.

The chain joins TRBV28 to TRBJ2-3; 11 nucleotides agree with TRBD2. V shed 4 bases and J 5 bases; nucleotides not matched to a gene: 8. This CDR3 is 16 amino acids long. The germline CDR1 and CDR2 sequences are MDHEN and SYDVKM. The CDR3 nucleotides read TGTGCCAGCAGTTCGATAGCGGGAGGGCCTTTAGATACGCAGTATTTT. Its protein product is CASSSIAGGPLDTQYF. The full variable domain, with the rest looked up from reference TRBV28 and TRBJ2-3, is DVKVTQSSRYLVKRTGEKVFLECVQDMDHENMFWYRQDPGLGLRLIYFSYDVKMKEKGDIPEGYSVSREKKERFSLILESASTNQTSMYLCASSSIAGGPLDTQYFGPGTRLTVL.

This clonotype has at least ten counts. In nucleotides, the CDR3 is TGTGCCAGCAGTTACTCACCAGAGGGGTATCAGCCCCAGCATTTT. Amino acid sequence: CASSYSPEGYQPQHF. The rearrangement joins TRBV6-5 to TRBJ1-5, with a weak D call TRBD1 (5 bases). The CDR3 runs to 15 residues. Germline CDR1 and CDR2: MNHEY and SVGAGI. V gave up 0 bases and J gave up 5 bases, with 11 bases separating them.

This clonotype was seen repeatedly, ten times or more. The chain joins TRBV11-2 to TRBJ1-6, with 7 bases fitting TRBD1. Germline trimming cut 1 base from V and 9 bases from J; bases unmatched to any gene: 0. CDR1 and CDR2 from the germline V gene are SGHAT and FQNNGV. The CDR3 is 13 residues long. The CDR3 reads CASSLGQGSPLHF. CDR3 nucleotides: TGTGCCAGCAGCTTAGGACAGGGTTCACCCCTCCACTTT.

As to this clonotype: This may stem from a read error, because a much larger clone lies one nucleotide away. V is TRBV3-1 and J is TRBJ1-1, with D perhaps matching TRBD1 (6 bases). V gave up 4 bases and J gave up 1 base, with 13 bases separating them. This CDR3 has 15 amino acids. Germline V gene sequence: CDR1 LGHDT, CDR2 YNNKEL (reference sequence). The CDR3 DNA follows: TGTGCCAGCAGCCGCCATGGACAGCCGAACACTGAAGCTTTCTTT. Encoded protein: CASSRHGQPNTEAFF.

The sample holds a few counts of this clonotype. The V and J genes are TRBV27 and TRBJ1-2; unclear D gene. Trimming pared 2 bases from V and 3 bases from J, leaving 7 bases between. The CDR3 length is 13 residues. CDR1 and CDR2 from the germline V gene are MNHEY and SMNVEV (reference sequence). CDR3 coding DNA: TGTGCCAGCAGTTTAAAATGGGACTATGGCTACACCTTC. Its translation: CASSLKWDYGYTF.

The V gene is TRBV2, the J gene TRBJ1-3, with 10 positions matching TRBD1. There are 14 residues in the CDR3. Germline CDR1 reads SNHLY; CDR2 reads FYNNEI. The J segment lost 4 bases and the V segment lost 4 bases, leaving 1 base of the junction unmatched. The CDR3 DNA is TGTGCCAGCAGTGGGGACAGGGGAGGAAACACCATATATTTT. This sequence encodes CASSGDRGGNTIYF.

This clonotype was found many times. V gene TRBV11-2 combines with J gene TRBJ2-1; D possibly matches TRBD1 or TRBD2 (5 bases each). V lost 0 bases, J lost 3 bases, and 6 bases lay in between. Germline-derived CDR1 and CDR2 are SGHAT and FQNNGV. The CDR3 consists of 14 residues. The CDR3 protein is CASSLEGDYNEQFF. For the CDR3, the DNA is TGTGCCAGCAGCTTAGAGGGGGACTACAATGAGCAGTTCTTC. Full variable domain (remainder filled in from reference TRBV11-2 and TRBJ2-1): EAGVAQSPRYKIIEKRQSVAFWCNPISGHATLYWYQQILGQGPKLLIQFQNNGVVDDSQLPKDRFSAERLKGVDSTLKIQPAKLEDSAVYLCASSLEGDYNEQFFGPGTRLTVL.

The genes are TRBV14 and TRBJ1-6, with TRBD1 as a possible D gene (5 bases). CDR3 length equals 12 residues. Germline CDR1 reads SGHDN; CDR2 reads FVKESK. The V end lost 11 bases, the J end lost 8 bases, and 13 bases lay between the germline ends. The chain's CDR3 is CARSGGHSPLHF. DNA for the CDR3: TGTGCCCGAAGCGGGGGTCATTCACCCCTCCACTTT.

Turning to this clonotype: At one boundary the junction diverges from the germline segment, which might be a read error. The CDR3 DNA follows: TGTGCCGGCAGCGCGCGACAGGGTGTCGAGCAGTACTTC. This sequence encodes CAGSARQGVEQYF. This rearrangement joins TRBV7-9 to TRBJ2-7, with TRBD1 matching over 7 bases. The CDR3 is 13 residues long. Germline-derived CDR1 and CDR2 are SEHNR and FQNEAQ (reference sequence).

This clonotype was seen more than once but under ten times. This chain links TRBV20-1 with TRBJ1-1; D remains unclear. The V gene's germline CDR1 is DFQATT and CDR2 SNEGSKA (reference sequence). The CDR3 is made up of 15 amino acids. V shed 0 bases and J shed 0 bases, with 11 bases lying between them. CDR3 protein: CSARDPQTLNTEAFF. CDR3 sequence (DNA): TGCAGTGCTAGAGATCCCCAGACTCTGAACACTGAAGCTTTCTTT.

The rearrangement joins TRBV4-2 to TRBJ1-3, with D perhaps TRBD1 (6 bases). V was shortened by 4 bases and J by 0 bases, with 10 bases between the two germline ends. Germline V lookup: CDR1 LGHNA, CDR2 YNFKEQ. The CDR3 has 15 residues. CDR3 sequence: CASSRNRVSGNTIYF. CDR3 bases: TGTGCCAGCAGCCGGAACAGGGTCTCTGGAAACACCATATATTTT.

This chain joins TRBV11-2 and TRBJ2-7; D unresolved. The V end was cut by 2 bases, the J end by 6 bases, with 14 bases between. The CDR3 sequence is 14 residues long. The germline CDR1 and CDR2 sequences are SGHAT and FQNNGV. The CDR3 DNA is TGTGCCAGCAGCTTAAGGGTGGGCAGAGGCGAGCAGTACTTC. Its translation is CASSLRVGRGEQYF.

This clonotype was detected a few times. The CDR3 here is CASSSAATGVGYTF. The CDR3 nucleotides are TGCGCCAGCAGCTCCGCGGCGACAGGGGTTGGCTACACCTTC. The chain has TRBV5-1 and TRBJ1-2, with TRBD1 matching over 8 bases. This CDR3 has 14 amino acids. CDR1 and CDR2 from the germline V gene are SGHRS and YFSETQ. Trimming took 3 bases from V and 7 from J; bases not matched to a gene: 8.

This clonotype was detected a few times. DNA of the CDR3: TGTGCCAGCAGTTACTATATCGGTGGGAGGGCCGATGAGCAGTTCTTC. As protein: CASSYYIGGRADEQFF. The gene calls are TRBV6-2 or TRBV6-3 and TRBJ2-1; 7 bases align to TRBD2. After removal of 1 base from V and 8 bases from J, the junction contained 11 bases not matched to a gene. This CDR3 is built from 16 residues. Germline lookup yields CDR1 MNHEY and CDR2 SVGEGT.